The 5 T cell receptor beta chains below were found in one sample sequenced in a study of T-cell memory formation after mild COVID-19. TCRdb reprocessed the 5' RACE reads with MiXCR, giving one entry per CDR3 protein. The sample has 250,000 or so distinct CDR3 sequences, about a sixth seen once; the top ten hold more than 20%. Sequenced material: PBMCs or a T cell subset sorted from them (not recorded which). These TCRs come from a man aged 18 to 35 who had mild COVID-19 (a few samples of this study predate the infection). Cell type and time point are not known.

This clonotype occurred a few times. The chain recombines TRBV4-2 with TRBJ2-3, with 9 bases that match TRBD2. Germline values: CDR1 LGHNA, CDR2 YNFKEQ. With 1 base clipped from V and 2 bases from J, the junction kept 1 base outside the gene matches. The CDR3 length is 15 residues. The CDR3 region is CASSQASGATDTQYF. CDR3 coding DNA: TGTGCCAGCAGCCAAGCTAGCGGGGCCACAGATACGCAGTATTTT.

V usage is TRBV9 and J usage is TRBJ2-1; 7 positions match TRBD2. Trimming removed 1 base from V and 12 bases from J; junction bases left unmatched: 7. Germline V gene sequence: CDR1 SGDLS, CDR2 YYNGEE. The CDR3 totals 13 residues. The CDR3: CASSVLAEFPQFF. The CDR3 coding sequence is TGTGCCAGCAGCGTACTAGCGGAGTTCCCGCAGTTCTTC.

This clonotype has a handful of counts. J is TRBJ2-7 and V is TRBV18; 12 nucleotides match TRBD1. The J segment lost 3 bases and the V segment lost 4 bases, leaving 4 bases of the junction unmatched. The CDR3 covers 15 residues. Germline lookup yields CDR1 KGHSH and CDR2 LQKENI. The CDR3 DNA is TGTGCCAGCTCACGGGGACAGGGGGCTGTCTACGAGCAGTACTTC. Encoded protein: CASSRGQGAVYEQYF.

Only a few counts were recorded for this clonotype. J is TRBJ2-2 and V is TRBV10-3; D might be TRBD1 (7 bases). Germline values: CDR1 ENHRY, CDR2 SYGVKD. With 6 bases removed from V and 0 bases from J, the gap between germline ends came to 11 bases. The CDR3 consists of 15 residues. CDR3 bases: TGTGCCATCAGCGCAGGGGGGACGAACACCGGGGAGCTGTTTTTT. Translated: CAISAGGTNTGELFF.

The chain links TRBV18 to TRBJ2-7, with D maybe TRBD1 (8 bases). The CDR3 covers 14 residues. The ends were cut back, 3 bases at V and 6 bases at J, with 15 bases in the middle. Looked up from germline, CDR1 is KGHSH and CDR2 is LQKENI. The CDR3 region is CASSPPDREGEQYF. CDR3 nucleotides: TGTGCCAGCTCACCTCCGGACAGGGAGGGCGAGCAGTACTTC.